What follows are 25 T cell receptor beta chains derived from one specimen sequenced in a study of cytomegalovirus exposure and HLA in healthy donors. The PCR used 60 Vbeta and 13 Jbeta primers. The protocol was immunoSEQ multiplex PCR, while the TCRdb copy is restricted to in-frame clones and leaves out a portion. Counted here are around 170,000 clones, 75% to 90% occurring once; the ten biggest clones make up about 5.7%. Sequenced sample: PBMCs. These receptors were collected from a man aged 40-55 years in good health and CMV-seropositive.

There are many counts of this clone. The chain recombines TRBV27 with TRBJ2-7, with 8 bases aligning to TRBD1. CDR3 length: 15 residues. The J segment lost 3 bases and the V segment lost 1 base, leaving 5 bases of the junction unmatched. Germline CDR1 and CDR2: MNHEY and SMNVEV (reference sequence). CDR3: CASSLFPGTGYEQYF. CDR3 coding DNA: TGTGCCAGCAGTTTATTTCCCGGGACAGGCTACGAGCAGTACTTC.

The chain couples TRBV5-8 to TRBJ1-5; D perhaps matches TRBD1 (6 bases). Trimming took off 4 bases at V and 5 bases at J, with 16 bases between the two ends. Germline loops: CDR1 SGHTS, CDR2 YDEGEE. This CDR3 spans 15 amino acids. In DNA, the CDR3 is TGTGCCAGCAGCCAGACCTACAGGGACGATCAGCCCCAGCATTTT. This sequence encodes CASSQTYRDDQPQHF.

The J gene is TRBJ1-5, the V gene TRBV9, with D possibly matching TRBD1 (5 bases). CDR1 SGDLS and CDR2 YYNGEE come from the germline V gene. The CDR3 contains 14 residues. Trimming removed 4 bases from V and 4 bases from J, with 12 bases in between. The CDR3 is CASSPAGYNQPQHF. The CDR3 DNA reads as TGTGCCAGCAGCCCAGCAGGGTATAATCAGCCCCAGCATTTT.

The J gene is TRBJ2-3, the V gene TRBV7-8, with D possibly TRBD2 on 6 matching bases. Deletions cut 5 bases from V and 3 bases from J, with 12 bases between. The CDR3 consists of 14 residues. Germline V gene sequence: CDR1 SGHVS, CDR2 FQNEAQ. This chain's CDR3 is CASSIGLTTDTQYF. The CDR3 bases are TGTGCCAGCAGCATAGGACTAACTACAGATACGCAGTATTTT.

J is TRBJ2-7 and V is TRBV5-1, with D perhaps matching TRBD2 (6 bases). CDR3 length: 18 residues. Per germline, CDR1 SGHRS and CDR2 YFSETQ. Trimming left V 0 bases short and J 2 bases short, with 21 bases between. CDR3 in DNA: TGCGCCAGCAGCTTGGCGCTAAGTCAGGGACTCAAAGCCTACGAGCAGTACTTC. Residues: CASSLALSQGLKAYEQYF.

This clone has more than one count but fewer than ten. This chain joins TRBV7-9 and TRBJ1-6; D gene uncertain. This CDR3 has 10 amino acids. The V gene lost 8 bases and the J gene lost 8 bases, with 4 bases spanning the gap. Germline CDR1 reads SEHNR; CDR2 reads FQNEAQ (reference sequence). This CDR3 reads CASQDSPLHF. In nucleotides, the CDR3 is TGTGCCAGCCAGGATTCACCCCTCCACTTT.

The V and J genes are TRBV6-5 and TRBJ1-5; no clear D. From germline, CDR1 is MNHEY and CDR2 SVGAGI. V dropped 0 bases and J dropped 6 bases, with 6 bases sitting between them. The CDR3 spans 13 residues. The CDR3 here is CASSYSVGQPQHF. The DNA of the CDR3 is TGTGCCAGCAGTTACTCAGTCGGTCAGCCCCAGCATTTT.

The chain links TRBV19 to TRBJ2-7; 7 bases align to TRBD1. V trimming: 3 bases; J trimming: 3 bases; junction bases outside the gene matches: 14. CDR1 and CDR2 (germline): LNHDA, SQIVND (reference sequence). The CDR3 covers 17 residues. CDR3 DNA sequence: TGTGCCAGTAGTATTAGGCTCGGCCGACAGGGTGTCTACGAGCAGTACTTC. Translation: CASSIRLGRQGVYEQYF.

The CDR3 nucleotides are TGCGCCAGTACGGACAGGAGGACCACTGAAGCTTTCTTT. It encodes CASTDRRTTEAFF. The chain is built from TRBV5-1 and TRBJ1-1; 7 bases are shared with TRBD1. Germline CDR1 reads SGHRS; CDR2 reads YFSETQ. The V gene end was trimmed by 8 bases and the J gene end by 4 bases; junction bases not matched to a gene: 8. The CDR3 sequence is 13 residues long.

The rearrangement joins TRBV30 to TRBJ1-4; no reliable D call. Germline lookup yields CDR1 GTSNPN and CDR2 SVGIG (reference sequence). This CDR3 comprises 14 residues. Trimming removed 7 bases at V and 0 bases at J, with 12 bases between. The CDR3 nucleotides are TGTGCCTCCCGTCGCCCAGCAACTAATGAAAAACTGTTTTTT. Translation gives CASRRPATNEKLFF.

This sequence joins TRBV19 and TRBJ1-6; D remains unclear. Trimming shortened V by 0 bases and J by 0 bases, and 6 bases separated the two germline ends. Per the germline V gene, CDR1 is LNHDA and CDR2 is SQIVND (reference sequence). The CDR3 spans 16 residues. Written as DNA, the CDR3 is TGTGCCAGTAGTATAGAGCGTTCCTCCTATAATTCACCCCTCCACTTT. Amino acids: CASSIERSSYNSPLHF.

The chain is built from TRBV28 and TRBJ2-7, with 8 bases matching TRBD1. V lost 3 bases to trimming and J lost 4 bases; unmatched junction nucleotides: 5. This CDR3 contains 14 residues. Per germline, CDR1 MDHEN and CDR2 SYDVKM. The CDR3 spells CASSLTGVRYEQYF. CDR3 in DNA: TGTGCCAGCAGTTTGACAGGGGTTAGGTACGAGCAGTACTTC.

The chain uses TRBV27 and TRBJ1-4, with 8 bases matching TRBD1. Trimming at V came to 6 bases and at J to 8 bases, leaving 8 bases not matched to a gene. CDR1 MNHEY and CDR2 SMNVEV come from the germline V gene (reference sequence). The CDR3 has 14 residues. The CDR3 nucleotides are TGTGCCAGCAGCCGAGGACAGGGTTACGAAAAACTGTTTTTT. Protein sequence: CASSRGQGYEKLFF.

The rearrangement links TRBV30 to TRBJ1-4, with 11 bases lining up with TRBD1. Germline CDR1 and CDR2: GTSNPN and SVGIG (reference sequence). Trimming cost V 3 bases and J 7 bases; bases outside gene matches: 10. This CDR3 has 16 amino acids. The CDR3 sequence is CAWREDRGLKGEKLFF. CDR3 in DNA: TGTGCCTGGAGGGAGGACAGGGGGCTGAAGGGTGAAAAACTGTTTTTT. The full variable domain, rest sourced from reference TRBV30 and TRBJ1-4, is SQTIHQWPATLVQPVGSPLSLECTVEGTSNPNLYWYRQAAGRGLQLLFYSVGIGQISSEVPQNLSASRPQDRQFILSSKKLLLSDSGFYLCAWREDRGLKGEKLFFGSGTQLSVL.

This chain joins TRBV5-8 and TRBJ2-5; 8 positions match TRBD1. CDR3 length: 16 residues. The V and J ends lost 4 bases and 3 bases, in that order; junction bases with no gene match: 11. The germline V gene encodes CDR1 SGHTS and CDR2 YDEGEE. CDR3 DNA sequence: TGTGCCAGCAGCCAGGGACAGGTCACCCCCAAAGAGACCCAGTACTTC. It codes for CASSQGQVTPKETQYF.

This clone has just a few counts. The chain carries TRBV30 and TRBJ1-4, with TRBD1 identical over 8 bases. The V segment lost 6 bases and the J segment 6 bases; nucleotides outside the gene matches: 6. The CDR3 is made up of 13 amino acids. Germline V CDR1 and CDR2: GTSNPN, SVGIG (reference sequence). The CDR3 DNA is TGTGCCTGTCGACAGGGGAAGGATGAAAAACTGTTTTTT. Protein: CACRQGKDEKLFF.

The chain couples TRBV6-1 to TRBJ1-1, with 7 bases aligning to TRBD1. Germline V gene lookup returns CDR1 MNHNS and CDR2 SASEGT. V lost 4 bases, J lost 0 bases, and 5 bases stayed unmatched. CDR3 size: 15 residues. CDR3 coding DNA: TGTGCCAGCAGTGTTTATCAGGGGGTGAACACTGAAGCTTTCTTT. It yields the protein CASSVYQGVNTEAFF.

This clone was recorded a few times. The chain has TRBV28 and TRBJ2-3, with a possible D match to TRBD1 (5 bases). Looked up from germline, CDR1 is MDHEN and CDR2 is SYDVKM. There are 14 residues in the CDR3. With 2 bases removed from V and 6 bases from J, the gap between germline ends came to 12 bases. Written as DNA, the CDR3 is TGTGCCAGCAGTTTACAGGGTATCATGGATACGCAGTATTTT. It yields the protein CASSLQGIMDTQYF.

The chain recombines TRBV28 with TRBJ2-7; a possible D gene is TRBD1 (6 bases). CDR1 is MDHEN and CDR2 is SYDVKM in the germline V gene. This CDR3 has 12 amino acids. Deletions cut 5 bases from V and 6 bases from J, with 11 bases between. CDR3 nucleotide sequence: TGTGCCAGCAGTGCCACAGGGCGCGAGCAGTACTTC. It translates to CASSATGREQYF.

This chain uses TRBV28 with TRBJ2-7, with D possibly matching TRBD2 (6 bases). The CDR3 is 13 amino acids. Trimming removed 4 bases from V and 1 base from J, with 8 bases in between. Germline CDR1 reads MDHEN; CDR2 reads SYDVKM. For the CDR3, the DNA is TGTGCCAGCAGTTCGGGGGTGTCCTACGAGCAGTACTTC. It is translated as CASSSGVSYEQYF.

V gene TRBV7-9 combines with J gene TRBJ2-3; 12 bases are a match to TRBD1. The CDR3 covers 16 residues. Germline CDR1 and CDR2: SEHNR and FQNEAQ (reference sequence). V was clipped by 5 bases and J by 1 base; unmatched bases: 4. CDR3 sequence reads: CASSHGDRGRTDTQYF. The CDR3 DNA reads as TGTGCCAGCAGCCATGGGGACAGGGGGCGCACAGATACGCAGTATTTT.

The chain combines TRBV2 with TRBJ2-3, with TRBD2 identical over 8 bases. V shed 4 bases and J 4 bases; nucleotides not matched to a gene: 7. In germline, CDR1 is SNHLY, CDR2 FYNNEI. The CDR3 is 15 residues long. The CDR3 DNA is TGTGCCAGCAGTGTGTTACCCGGGAGGGCAGATACGCAGTATTTT. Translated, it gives CASSVLPGRADTQYF. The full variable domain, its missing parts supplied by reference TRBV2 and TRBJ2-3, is EPEVTQTPSHQVTQMGQEVILRCVPISNHLYFYWYRQILGQKVEFLVSFYNNEISEKSEIFDDQFSVERPDGSNFTLKIRSTKLEDSAMYFCASSVLPGRADTQYFGPGTRLTVL.

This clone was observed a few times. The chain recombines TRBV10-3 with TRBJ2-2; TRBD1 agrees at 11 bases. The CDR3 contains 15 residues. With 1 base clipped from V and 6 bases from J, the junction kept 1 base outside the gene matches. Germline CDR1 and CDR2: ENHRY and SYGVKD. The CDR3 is CAISELGQGAGELFF. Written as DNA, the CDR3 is TGTGCCATCAGTGAGTTGGGACAGGGGGCCGGGGAGCTGTTTTTT.

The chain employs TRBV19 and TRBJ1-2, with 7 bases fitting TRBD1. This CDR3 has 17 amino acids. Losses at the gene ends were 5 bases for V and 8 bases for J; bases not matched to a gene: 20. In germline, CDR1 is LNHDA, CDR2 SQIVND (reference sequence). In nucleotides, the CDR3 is TGTGCCAGTAGTCCCTTCGCCTCGGGACAGACTATTGGAGGCTACACCTTC. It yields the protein CASSPFASGQTIGGYTF. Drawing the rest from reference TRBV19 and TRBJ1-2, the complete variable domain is DGGITQSPKYLFRKEGQNVTLSCEQNLNHDAMYWYRQDPGQGLRLIYYSQIVNDFQKGDIAEGYSVSREKKESFPLTVTSAQKNPTAFYLCASSPFASGQTIGGYTFGSGTRLTVV.

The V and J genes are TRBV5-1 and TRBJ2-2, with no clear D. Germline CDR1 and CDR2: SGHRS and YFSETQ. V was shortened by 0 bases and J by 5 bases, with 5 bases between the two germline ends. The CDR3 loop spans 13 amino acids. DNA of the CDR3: TGCGCCAGCAGCTTGGGAGGTACCGGGGAGCTGTTTTTT. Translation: CASSLGGTGELFF.